This T cell receptor beta chain was profiled in a study of blood T cell repertoires in COVID-19 (TCRdb year 2020). Looking at the study overall: Samples covering the acute and convalescent phases of COVID-19 were provided by collaborators in the United States, Italy and Spain. The samples were drawn from two sources: the first 160 participants of the ongoing ImmuneRACE study, and over 1,000 subjects contributed by 6 global collaborators. A de-identified subject ID, COVID-19 status, age in years and sex were almost always included in the sample metadata. A freely available public database, intended as a resource for researchers studying the immune response to SARS-CoV-2, is where the repertoires were released. The prospective study material was composed of cDNA or gDNA derived from T cells, B-cell-depleted T cells, or PBMCs. The dataset comprised deeply sampled blood TCRbeta repertoires from subjects exposed to, actively infected with, or recovered from COVID-19. Where HLA class I and class II types were available, the types were taken from metadata supplied by the sample provider, not from assay-based typing.

The immunoSEQ Assay, a bias-controlled multiplex PCR, was used to amplify TCRbeta CDR3 regions from genomic DNA. The paper's processing steps were these. The number of nucleated cells in each sample was estimated from the amplification of reference gene primers within the assay. To quantify the absolute abundance of each unique TCRbeta CDR3 rearrangement, sequence reads were collapsed and filtered. For each sample, productive Simpson clonality was calculated as the square root of Simpson's diversity index over productive rearrangements. This is the immuneACCESS table as TCRdb keeps it, with only in-frame sequences that have V and J called. A part of the clones is gone; compared with another copy, unresolved V genes explain less than half, and the rest is unexplained. V and J calls and clone size follow that table, whereas D and trimming were derived from the DNA. The sample table contains roughly 52,000 clones; only one count was recorded for roughly 89% of them. In total, the top ten clones hold approximately 3.6% of the sample.

In its sample, this clone was seen a few times. This clone's antigen is unknown. Nothing much larger sits one base from this clone, and base qualities are not available. In Seattle, one collaborating source enrolled patients while the infection was active and tracked those patients longitudinally over the course of disease. Whole blood was collected in K2EDTA tubes by collaborating institutions according to the institutions' own protocols. For TCRbeta analysis, collaborator samples were shipped as frozen whole blood, as isolated PBMCs, or as DNA extracted from either sample type. Summary of the overall study and its limitations: The quantity of clinical and demographic metadata differed by source and by participant and was supplied without curation.

Looking up the germline V gene yields CDR1 KGHSH and CDR2 LQKENI. Taken from cysteine to phenylalanine, the CDR3 has 18 residues. Solely the CDR3 DNA is kept, with 54 bases framed from the first base. V and J are trimmed by 0 bases and 1 base, and the gene matches miss 5 bases of the junction. Sequenced material: peripheral blood. This TCR was sampled from a man aged 40-49 years with COVID-19, enrolled during active disease. The chain is encoded by TRBV18 joined to TRBJ2-3; 12 junctional bases match TRBD2. The DNA is TGTGCCAGCTCACCACCCAACCGACTAGCGGGGGGCACAGATACGCAGTATTTT. The resulting protein is CASSPPNRLAGGTDTQYF.